The next 32 T cell receptor beta chains were all read from a single sample in a study of blood T cell repertoires in COVID-19. TCRdb's table, derived via immunoSEQ multiplex PCR, lists solely in-frame clones and lacks some. This sample yields around 140,000 clones, of which about four fifths are seen a single time; 4.5% to 6% belongs to the top ten. The sequencing input was peripheral blood. These receptor sequences come from a human donor in a cohort sampled during active COVID-19.

This clone was observed a single time. This rearrangement joins TRBV4-2 to TRBJ2-5; no reliable D call. Per germline, CDR1 LGHNA and CDR2 YNFKEQ. This CDR3 is built from 15 residues. The ends were cut back, 0 bases at V and 5 bases at J, with 13 bases in the middle. The CDR3 nucleotides are TGTGCCAGCAGCCAAGATTTGAGGTCGCGGGAGACCCAGTACTTC. Translated: CASSQDLRSRETQYF.

This chain uses TRBV10-3 with TRBJ1-2; 9 bases are a match to TRBD1. CDR1 is ENHRY and CDR2 is SYGVKD in the germline V gene. The CDR3 covers 15 residues. The V gene end was trimmed by 5 bases and the J gene end by 2 bases; junction bases not matched to a gene: 6. The CDR3 DNA reads TGTGCCATCAGTAGGCGACAGGGGGACAACTATGGCTACACCTTC. Translating it yields CAISRRQGDNYGYTF.

This clone was found once. The chain is built from TRBV28 and TRBJ1-5; tentative D call: TRBD1 (5 bases). Between the trimmed V and J ends, which lost 6 bases and 0 bases, there was a span of 15 bases. Per the germline V gene, CDR1 is MDHEN and CDR2 is SYDVKM. This CDR3 has 16 amino acids. The chain's CDR3 is CASRMGGTHSNQPQHF. CDR3 bases: TGTGCCAGCAGGATGGGGGGAACCCATAGCAATCAGCCCCAGCATTTT. The complete variable domain, with remaining parts taken from reference TRBV28 and TRBJ1-5, reads DVKVTQSSRYLVKRTGEKVFLECVQDMDHENMFWYRQDPGLGLRLIYFSYDVKMKEKGDIPEGYSVSREKKERFSLILESASTNQTSMYLCASRMGGTHSNQPQHFGDGTRLSIL.

J is TRBJ2-5 and V is TRBV15; 12 nucleotides align to TRBD2. CDR3 length: 16 amino acids. Germline-derived CDR1 and CDR2 are LNHNV and YYDKDF (reference sequence). V was clipped by 5 bases and J by 4 bases; unmatched bases: 8. The CDR3 region is CATSSWASGGGETQYF. CDR3 nucleotide sequence: TGTGCCACCAGCTCTTGGGCTAGCGGGGGGGGAGAGACCCAGTACTTC.

This clone was seen many times. The chain has TRBV5-4 and TRBJ2-2; the match to TRBD2 covers 16 bases. J gave up 7 bases and V 5 bases, and 8 bases lay outside the gene matches. The CDR3 runs 17 residues. The germline CDR1 and CDR2 sequences are SGHNT and YYREEE (reference sequence). In DNA, the CDR3 is TGTGCCAGCAGTGGGACTAGCGGGAGGGCCGTGGACGGGGAGCTGTTTTTT. This gives the protein CASSGTSGRAVDGELFF. Full variable domain (missing parts from reference TRBV5-4 and TRBJ2-2): ETGVTQSPTHLIKTRGQQVTLRCSSQSGHNTVSWYQQALGQGPQFIFQYYREEENGRGNFPPRFSGLQFPNYSSELNVNALELDDSALYLCASSGTSGRAVDGELFFGEGSRLTVL.

V gene TRBV7-8 combines with J gene TRBJ1-1, with 7 bases lining up with TRBD1. The CDR3 has 15 amino acids. The V and J ends lost 4 bases and 2 bases, in that order; junction bases with no gene match: 7. The V gene's germline CDR1 is SGHVS and CDR2 FQNEAQ. CDR3 sequence: CASSWSNRGNTEAFF. The DNA for the CDR3 is TGTGCCAGCAGCTGGAGCAACAGGGGAAACACTGAAGCTTTCTTT.

This sequence joins TRBV5-6 and TRBJ2-4; 9 nucleotides line up with TRBD2. Trimming at V came to 0 bases and at J to 2 bases, leaving 9 bases not matched to a gene. Germline V CDR1 and CDR2: SGHDT, YYEEEE. The CDR3 loop spans 18 amino acids. The CDR3 is CASSLDGGGAVSKNIQYF. CDR3 nucleotide sequence: TGTGCCAGCAGCTTGGACGGCGGGGGGGCCGTTTCCAAAAACATTCAGTACTTC.

This chain's CDR3 is CASSNGETYGYTF. The DNA of the CDR3 is TGTGCCAGTAGTAACGGGGAGACCTATGGCTACACCTTC. This rearrangement joins TRBV19 to TRBJ1-2; no reliable D call. The CDR3 contains 13 residues. V lost 4 bases, J lost 4 bases, and 10 bases lay in between. Germline V gene sequence: CDR1 LNHDA, CDR2 SQIVND (reference sequence).

The chain joins TRBV2 to TRBJ1-3; 8 bases agree with TRBD1. The length of the CDR3 is 13 residues. V trimming: 6 bases; J trimming: 2 bases; junction bases outside the gene matches: 0. Germline-derived CDR1 and CDR2 are SNHLY and FYNNEI. CDR3 region: CASRDRAGNTIYF. CDR3 coding DNA: TGTGCCAGCAGGGACAGGGCTGGAAACACCATATATTTT.

CDR3 sequence (DNA): TGTGCCAGCAGCCCACGACTAGCGGGAGGAGATACGCAGTATTTT. Residues: CASSPRLAGGDTQYF. V usage is TRBV9 and J usage is TRBJ2-3, with TRBD2 matching over 13 bases. There are 15 residues in the CDR3. Germline V lookup: CDR1 SGDLS, CDR2 YYNGEE. V shed 4 bases, J shed 5 bases, and the junction held 4 bases outside the gene matches.

The rearrangement joins TRBV5-1 to TRBJ1-1, with 7 bases matching TRBD1. Germline CDR1 SGHRS, CDR2 YFSETQ. J lost 6 bases, V lost 0 bases, and 8 bases had no gene match. This CDR3 contains 15 residues. For the CDR3, the DNA is TGCGCCAGCAGCTTGGTAGGGGGCGACGCTCCTGAAGCTTTCTTT. This encodes CASSLVGGDAPEAFF.

In the case of this clone: The germline gene is not matched at one end of the junction; a read error may be the cause. Here the CDR3 DNA reads TGTGCCAGCGATGGGGGGACCTCCCACGAGCAGTACTTC. Translation gives CASDGGTSHEQYF. This chain links TRBV2 with TRBJ2-7, with a tentative D call TRBD2 (6 bases). The CDR3 runs 13 residues. Germline V gene sequence: CDR1 SNHLY, CDR2 FYNNEI.

The chain's CDR3 is CASSRRGYSGNTIYF. CDR3 DNA: TGTGCCAGCAGCCGCAGGGGGTACTCTGGAAACACCATATATTTT. The chain recombines TRBV3-1 (or the pseudogene TRBV3-2) with TRBJ1-3, with TRBD1 matching over 7 bases. The CDR3 has 15 residues. Per the germline V gene, CDR1 is LGHDT and CDR2 is YNNKEL (reference sequence). V was pared by 4 bases and J by 0 bases, with 3 bases of the junction left unmatched.

J is TRBJ2-7 and V is TRBV13; TRBD1 aligns across 7 bases. Germline-derived CDR1 and CDR2 are PRHDT and FYEKMQ (reference sequence). After removal of 4 bases from V and 0 bases from J, the junction contained 9 bases not matched to a gene. This CDR3 comprises 16 residues. The CDR3 nucleotides are TGTGCCAGCAGCTCCGGGGACAGACCCTACTCCTACGAGCAGTACGTC. This translates into CASSSGDRPYSYEQYV.

The chain links TRBV19 to TRBJ2-2; perhaps TRBD2 as D (5 bases). The germline V gene has CDR1 LNHDA and CDR2 SQIVND (reference sequence). CDR3 length equals 14 residues. Trimming left V 7 bases short and J 1 base short, with 10 bases between. CDR3: CASIGGRNTGELFF. Written as DNA, the CDR3 is TGTGCCAGTATAGGCGGGCGGAACACCGGGGAGCTGTTTTTT. The full variable domain, with the rest looked up from reference TRBV19 and TRBJ2-2, is DGGITQSPKYLFRKEGQNVTLSCEQNLNHDAMYWYRQDPGQGLRLIYYSQIVNDFQKGDIAEGYSVSREKKESFPLTVTSAQKNPTAFYLCASIGGRNTGELFFGEGSRLTVL.

The J gene is TRBJ1-5, the V gene TRBV10-3; D not resolved. Between the trimmed V and J ends, which lost 0 bases and 10 bases, there was a span of 10 bases. Germline values: CDR1 ENHRY, CDR2 SYGVKD. CDR3 length: 13 amino acids. The CDR3 loop reads CAISESSLSPQHF. CDR3 bases: TGTGCCATCAGTGAGTCGAGTTTGAGTCCCCAGCATTTT.

The chain is built from TRBV3-1 (or the pseudogene TRBV3-2) and TRBJ2-5; TRBD2 matches 11 bases. CDR3 length: 16 amino acids. Germline V lookup: CDR1 LGHDT, CDR2 YNNKEL (reference sequence). Unmatched junction bases numbered 2, after V lost 1 base and J lost 1 base. The DNA for the CDR3 is TGTGCCAGCAGCCAAGGTCTAGCGGGGGGCCAAGAGACCCAGTACTTC. This sequence encodes CASSQGLAGGQETQYF.

This clone has just one count. V is TRBV5-5 and J is TRBJ1-6; perhaps TRBD1 as D (5 bases). Germline loops: CDR1 SGHKS, CDR2 YYEKEE (reference sequence). The CDR3 contains 16 residues. Deletions cut 0 bases from V and 5 bases from J, with 12 bases between. CDR3 sequence (DNA): TGTGCCAGCAGCTTGGGGGGCGTAGGAAATAATTCACCCCTCCACTTT. Protein: CASSLGGVGNNSPLHF.

The rearrangement joins TRBV12-3 or TRBV12-4 to TRBJ2-3; D gene ambiguous. The CDR3 is 13 amino acids. With 3 bases removed from V and 3 bases from J, the gap between germline ends came to 7 bases. The CDR3 region is CASSFAYTDTQYF. CDR3 in DNA: TGTGCCAGCAGTTTTGCGTATACAGATACGCAGTATTTT.

The chain links TRBV5-1 to TRBJ2-1; the match to TRBD2 covers 7 bases. Unmatched junction bases numbered 18, after V lost 2 bases and J lost 4 bases. This CDR3 comprises 19 residues. Germline CDR1 and CDR2: SGHRS and YFSETQ. The CDR3: CASSFGREVRATVYNEQFF. For the CDR3, the DNA is TGCGCCAGCAGCTTTGGACGGGAGGTCCGGGCCACTGTTTACAATGAGCAGTTCTTC.

The J gene is TRBJ2-5, the V gene TRBV6-2 or TRBV6-3; D is unresolved. Trimming pared 0 bases from V and 7 bases from J, leaving 6 bases between. CDR1 and CDR2 (germline): MNHEY, SVGEGT. This CDR3 comprises 12 residues. In DNA, the CDR3 is TGTGCCAGCAGTTACTCCGCTAGGACCCAGTACTTC. Its translation: CASSYSARTQYF.

This sequence joins TRBV2 and TRBJ1-5, with D possibly TRBD1 on 6 matching bases. CDR1 is SNHLY, CDR2 FYNNEI, per germline. The CDR3 totals 14 residues. The V and J ends lost 7 bases and 3 bases respectively, with 13 bases between them. CDR3 protein: CASNPTGPNQPQHF. The CDR3 nucleotides read TGTGCCAGCAACCCCACAGGGCCCAATCAGCCCCAGCATTTT.

This clone was found a few times. This chain links TRBV7-8 with TRBJ1-5; possible D gene TRBD1, 6 bases. The CDR3 runs to 15 residues. Trimming removed 3 bases at V and 0 bases at J, with 9 bases between. Germline CDR1 and CDR2: SGHVS and FQNEAQ. The CDR3 sequence is CASSLADSSNQPQHF. CDR3 sequence (DNA): TGTGCCAGCAGCTTGGCGGACAGTAGCAATCAGCCCCAGCATTTT.

This chain uses TRBV5-6 with TRBJ2-7; 12 nucleotides agree with TRBD1. CDR3 size: 16 residues. V trimming: 3 bases; J trimming: 0 bases; junction bases outside the gene matches: 4. Per the germline V gene, CDR1 is SGHDT and CDR2 is YYEEEE. The CDR3 DNA sequence: TGTGCCAGCAGCTGGGGACAGGGGGCAAGCTCCTACGAGCAGTACTTC. Translated, it gives CASSWGQGASSYEQYF.

The V and J genes are TRBV28 and TRBJ2-2; 10 bases map to TRBD1. J lost 5 bases, V lost 6 bases, and 9 bases had no gene match. The CDR3 loop spans 16 amino acids. The germline CDR1 and CDR2 sequences are MDHEN and SYDVKM. The DNA of the CDR3 is TGTGCCAGCAGACGGAGACAGGGGGCTGGGACCGGGGAGCTGTTTTTT. It is translated as CASRRRQGAGTGELFF.

This clone has just a few counts. This sequence joins TRBV30 and TRBJ1-2; D is perhaps TRBD1 (5 bases). CDR3 length equals 12 residues. The germline V and J ends were trimmed by 1 base and 8 bases, with 11 bases remaining between them. In germline, CDR1 is GTSNPN, CDR2 SVGIG (reference sequence). The CDR3 region has the DNA TGTGCCTGGAGTGCCCCAGGGCCAGGCTACACCTTC. It encodes CAWSAPGPGYTF.

The rearrangement uses TRBV9 and TRBJ1-4; TRBD1 agrees at 9 bases. V gave up 4 bases and J gave up 7 bases; unmatched junction bases: 5. The germline gives CDR1 SGDLS, CDR2 YYNGEE. CDR3 length: 14 residues. The CDR3: CASSLGQGLEKLFF. In nucleotides, the CDR3 is TGTGCCAGCAGCTTAGGACAGGGGCTTGAAAAACTGTTTTTT.

The chain employs TRBV5-1 and TRBJ1-1; tentatively, D is TRBD1 (5 bases). The CDR3 is 14 residues long. Germline V gene sequence: CDR1 SGHRS, CDR2 YFSETQ. Trimming took 0 bases from V and 6 from J, leaving 12 bases between them. The CDR3 region is CASSLESRAAEAFF. As DNA, the CDR3 is TGCGCCAGCAGCTTGGAATCCAGGGCGGCTGAAGCTTTCTTT.

This clone came up a few times. The rearrangement joins TRBV5-4 to TRBJ2-2, with TRBD2 identical over 7 bases. Unmatched junction bases numbered 6, after V lost 6 bases and J lost 7 bases. CDR1 is SGHNT and CDR2 is YYREEE in the germline V gene (reference sequence). The CDR3 has 13 amino acids. The CDR3 DNA reads as TGTGCCAGCACCACTCGGGGGGTCGGGGAGCTGTTTTTT. Its protein is CASTTRGVGELFF.

The chain has TRBV7-3 and TRBJ2-2; no reliable D call. Germline V gene data show CDR1 as SGHTA and CDR2 as FQGTGA. This CDR3 spans 13 amino acids. V lost 5 bases, J lost 0 bases, and 4 bases lay in between. As DNA, the CDR3 is TGTGCCAGCAGCCCCACGAACACCGGGGAGCTGTTTTTT. Translation gives CASSPTNTGELFF.

This clone has a handful of counts. This rearrangement joins TRBV2 to TRBJ1-5; TRBD1 might be the D (5 bases). The length of the CDR3 is 12 residues. Germline CDR1 SNHLY, CDR2 FYNNEI. V shed 6 bases and J shed 4 bases, with 7 bases lying between them. This CDR3 is CASRTANQPQHF. The CDR3 region has the DNA TGTGCCAGCAGGACAGCTAATCAGCCCCAGCATTTT.

This clone was counted once. The gene calls are TRBV2 and TRBJ1-1; D not resolved. Germline V lookup: CDR1 SNHLY, CDR2 FYNNEI. This CDR3 has 15 amino acids. The V and J ends lost 8 bases and 4 bases respectively, with 20 bases between them. In DNA, the CDR3 is TGTGCCAGCCAACCGAATTCCGGGGAGGCCACTGAAGCTTTCTTT. Protein sequence: CASQPNSGEATEAFF.